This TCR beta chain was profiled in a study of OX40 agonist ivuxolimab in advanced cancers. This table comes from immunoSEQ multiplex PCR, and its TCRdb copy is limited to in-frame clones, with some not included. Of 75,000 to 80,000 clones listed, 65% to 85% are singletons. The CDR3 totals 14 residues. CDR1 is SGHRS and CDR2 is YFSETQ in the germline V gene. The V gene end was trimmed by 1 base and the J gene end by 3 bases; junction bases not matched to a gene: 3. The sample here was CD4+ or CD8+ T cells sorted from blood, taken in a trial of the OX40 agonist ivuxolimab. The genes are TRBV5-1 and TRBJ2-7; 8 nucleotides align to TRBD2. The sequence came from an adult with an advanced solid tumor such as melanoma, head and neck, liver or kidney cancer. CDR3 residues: CASSLSAGGYEQYF. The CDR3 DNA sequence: TGCGCCAGCAGCTTGTCTGCGGGAGGCTACGAGCAGTACTTC.